One sample yielded the 7 T cell receptor beta chains listed below, sequenced in a study of vaccination and CD4 T cells after COVID-19. Treatment described: 10-day PBMC culture with coronavirus spike peptide pools or control peptides (ViraFEST assay). For these TCRs, the target antigens are not known. The Oncomine TCR Beta short-read assay sequenced DNA from cultured CD4+ T cells. TCRdb ran MiXCR on the PCR reads and lists one entry per CDR3 protein. Of 20,000 or so distinct CDR3 sequences in the sample, 20% to 25% were seen once. Sequencing was performed on cultured CD4+ T cells from blood. The receptors were gathered from a human donor with COVID-19.

The V call is TRBV2, the J call TRBJ1-1; no firm D call. V dropped 4 bases and J dropped 3 bases, with 6 bases sitting between them. Germline CDR1 SNHLY, CDR2 FYNNEI. The CDR3 consists of 12 residues. CDR3 sequence reads: CASSVTDTEAFF. As DNA, the CDR3 is TGTGCCAGCAGTGTAACAGACACTGAAGCTTTCTTT.

This clonotype was observed a few times. V gene TRBV20-1 combines with J gene TRBJ2-7; D is possibly TRBD2 (5 bases). This CDR3 comprises 13 residues. The germline V gene has CDR1 DFQATT and CDR2 SNEGSKA (reference sequence). The V and J ends lost 3 bases and 4 bases respectively, with 13 bases between them. The DNA for the CDR3 is TGCAGTGCTAGCTTCGGGGAGTTTTACGAGCAGTACTTC. Protein sequence: CSASFGEFYEQYF.

This clonotype was counted only a few times. The chain is built from TRBV18 and TRBJ2-2, with D unresolved. This CDR3 has 16 residues. Trimming removed 2 bases at V and 2 bases at J, with 12 bases between. Per the germline V gene, CDR1 is KGHSH and CDR2 is LQKENI. The CDR3 loop is CASSPISQTNTGELFF. CDR3 nucleotides: TGTGCCAGCTCACCAATATCTCAGACTAACACCGGGGAGCTGTTTTTT. Combining the CDR3 with reference TRBV18 and TRBJ2-2 gives the whole variable domain NAGVMQNPRHLVRRRGQEARLRCSPMKGHSHVYWYRQLPEEGLKFMVYLQKENIIDESGMPKERFSAEFPKEGPSILRIQQVVRGDSAAYFCASSPISQTNTGELFFGEGSRLTVL.

The chain combines TRBV21-1 with TRBJ2-5; TRBD1, as called in the table, went unchecked against the DNA. TRBV21-1 constitutes a pseudogene. This CDR3 has 14 amino acids. The chain's CDR3 is CASSKGPHQETQYF. CDR3 DNA sequence: TGTGCCAGCAGCAAAGGGCCCCACCAAGAGACCCAGTACTTC.

This clonotype showed up just a few times. CDR3 region: CATSDRTSGANTGELFF. In DNA form, the CDR3 reads TGTGCCACCAGTGACCGGACTAGCGGGGCGAACACCGGGGAGCTGTTTTTT. The chain uses TRBV24-1 and TRBJ2-2, with TRBD2 identical over 12 bases. V shed 4 bases, J shed 0 bases, and the junction held 2 bases outside the gene matches. Germline lookup yields CDR1 KGHDR and CDR2 SFDVKD. The CDR3 runs to 17 residues.

This clonotype was observed a few times. The V and J genes are TRBV5-1 and TRBJ1-2, with a weak D call TRBD1 (6 bases). Germline assignment: CDR1 SGHRS and CDR2 YFSETQ. The V end lost 3 bases, the J end lost 6 bases, and 21 bases lay between the germline ends. This CDR3 is 16 amino acids long. In DNA, the CDR3 is TGCGCCAGCAGCTACGGCCTGGATCTTGCAGGGGATGGCTACACCTTC. Protein sequence: CASSYGLDLAGDGYTF.

The V call is TRBV6-1, the J call TRBJ1-5, with D tentatively TRBD1 (6 bases). Trimming shortened V by 8 bases and J by 1 base, and 9 bases separated the two germline ends. Germline V gene data show CDR1 as MNHNS and CDR2 as SASEGT. This CDR3 is 13 amino acids long. The CDR3 sequence: CASGDRSNQPQHF. The CDR3 DNA sequence: TGTGCCAGCGGAGACAGGAGCAATCAGCCCCAGCATTTT.